This T cell receptor beta chain was sequenced for a study of monozygotic twins with inflammatory bowel disease. CDR1 is MDHEN and CDR2 is SYDVKM in the germline V gene. The CDR3 extends over 15 amino acids. Incorporation of UMIs carrying a 6-nucleotide sample barcode was performed by template switching. After re-calling the 5' RACE reads, TCRdb lists one entry per CDR3 protein, DNA absent. The listing records 200,000 to 250,000 distinct CDR3 sequences. The chain recombines TRBV28 with TRBJ2-1; without DNA, the TCRdb call of TRBD1 cannot be checked. The sample consisted of blood. The sequence was obtained from a human donor with ulcerative colitis or Crohn's disease, or a healthy co-twin of an affected twin (not recorded which). The CDR3 spells CASSLEGAWGNEQLF.